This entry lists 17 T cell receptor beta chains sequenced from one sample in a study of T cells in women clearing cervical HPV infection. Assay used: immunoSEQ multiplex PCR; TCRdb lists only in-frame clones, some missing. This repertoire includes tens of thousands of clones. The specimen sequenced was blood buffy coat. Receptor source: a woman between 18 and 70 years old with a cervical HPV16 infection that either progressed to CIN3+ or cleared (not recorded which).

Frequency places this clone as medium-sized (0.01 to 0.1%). The CDR3 is CASSPQTGTGETQYF. The covered CDR3 bases are TGTGCCAGCTCACCACAGACAGGGACAGGGGAGACC. This chain uses TRBV18 with TRBJ2-5; the match to TRBD1 covers 9 bases. The read finishes 3 residues shy of the CDR3 end, and the germline J gene is used to complete it. The ends lost 1 base at V and 5 bases at J; junction bases unmatched: 5. The CDR3 is 15 amino acids. Germline CDR1 is KGHSH and CDR2 is LQKENI.

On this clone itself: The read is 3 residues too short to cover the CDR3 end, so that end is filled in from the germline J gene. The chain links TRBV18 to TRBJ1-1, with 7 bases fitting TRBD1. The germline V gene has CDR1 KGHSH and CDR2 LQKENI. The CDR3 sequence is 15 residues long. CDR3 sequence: CASSPIRGQTDTAFF. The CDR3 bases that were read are TGTGCCAGCTCACCTATTAGGGGGCAAACAGATACG.

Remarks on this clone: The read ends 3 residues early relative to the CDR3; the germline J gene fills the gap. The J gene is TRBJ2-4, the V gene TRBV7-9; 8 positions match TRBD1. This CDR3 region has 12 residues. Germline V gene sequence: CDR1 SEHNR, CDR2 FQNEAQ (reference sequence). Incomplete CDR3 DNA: TGTGCCAGCAGCGGACAGGGCTCTGGT. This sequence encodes CASSGQGSG. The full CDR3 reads CASSGQGSGQYF.

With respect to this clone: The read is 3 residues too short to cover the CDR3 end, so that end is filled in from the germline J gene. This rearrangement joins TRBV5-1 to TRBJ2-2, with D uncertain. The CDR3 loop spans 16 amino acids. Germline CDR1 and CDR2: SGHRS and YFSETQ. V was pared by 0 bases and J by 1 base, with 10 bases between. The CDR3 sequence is CASSLDGRKNTGELFF. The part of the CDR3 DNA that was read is TGCGCCAGCAGCTTGGACGGTAGAAAGAACACCGGGGAG.

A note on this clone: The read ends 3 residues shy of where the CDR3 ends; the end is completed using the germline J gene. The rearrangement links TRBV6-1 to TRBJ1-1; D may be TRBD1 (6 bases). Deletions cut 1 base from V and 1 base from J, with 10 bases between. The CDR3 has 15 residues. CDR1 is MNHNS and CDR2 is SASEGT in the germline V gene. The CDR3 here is CASSEVQGRNTEAFF. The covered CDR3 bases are TGTGCCAGCAGTGAAGTACAGGGAAGGAACACTGAA.

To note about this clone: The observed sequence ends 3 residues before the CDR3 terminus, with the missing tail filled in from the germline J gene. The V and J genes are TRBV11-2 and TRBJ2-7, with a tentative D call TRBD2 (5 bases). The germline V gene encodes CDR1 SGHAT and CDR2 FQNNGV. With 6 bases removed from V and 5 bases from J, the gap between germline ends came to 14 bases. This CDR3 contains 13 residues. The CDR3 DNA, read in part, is TGTGCCAGCAGACGGGGAAGTTTCAACGAG. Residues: CASRRGSFNE. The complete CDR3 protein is CASRRGSFNEQYF.

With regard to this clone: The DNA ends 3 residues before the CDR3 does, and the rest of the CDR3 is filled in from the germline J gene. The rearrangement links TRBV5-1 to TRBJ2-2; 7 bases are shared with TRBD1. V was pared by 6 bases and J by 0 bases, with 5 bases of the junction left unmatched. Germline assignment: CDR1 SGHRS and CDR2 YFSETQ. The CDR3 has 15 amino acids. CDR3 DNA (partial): TGCGCCAGCAAATATACAGGGGCGAACACCGGGGAG. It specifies CASKYTGANTGE. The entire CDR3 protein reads CASKYTGANTGELFF.

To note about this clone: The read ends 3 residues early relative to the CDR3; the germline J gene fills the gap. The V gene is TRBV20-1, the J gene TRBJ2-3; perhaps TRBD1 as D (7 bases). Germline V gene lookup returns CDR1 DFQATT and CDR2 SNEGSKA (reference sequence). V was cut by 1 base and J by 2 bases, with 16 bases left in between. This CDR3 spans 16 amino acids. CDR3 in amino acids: CSARGWGDSSTDTQYF. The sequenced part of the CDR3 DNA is TGCAGTGCTAGAGGGTGGGGGGACAGCTCCACAGATACG.

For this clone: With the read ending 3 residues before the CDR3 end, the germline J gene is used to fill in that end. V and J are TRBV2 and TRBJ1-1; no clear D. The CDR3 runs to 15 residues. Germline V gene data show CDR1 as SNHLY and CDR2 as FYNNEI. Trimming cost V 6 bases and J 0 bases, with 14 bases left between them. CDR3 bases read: TGTGCCAGCAGCCAAGGGCACCTCATGAACACTGAA. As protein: CASSQGHLMNTE. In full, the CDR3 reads CASSQGHLMNTEAFF. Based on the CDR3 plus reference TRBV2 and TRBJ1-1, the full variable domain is EPEVTQTPSHQVTQMGQEVILRCVPISNHLYFYWYRQILGQKVEFLVSFYNNEISEKSEIFDDQFSVERPDGSNFTLKIRSTKLEDSAMYFCASSQGHLMNTEAFFGQGTRLTVV.

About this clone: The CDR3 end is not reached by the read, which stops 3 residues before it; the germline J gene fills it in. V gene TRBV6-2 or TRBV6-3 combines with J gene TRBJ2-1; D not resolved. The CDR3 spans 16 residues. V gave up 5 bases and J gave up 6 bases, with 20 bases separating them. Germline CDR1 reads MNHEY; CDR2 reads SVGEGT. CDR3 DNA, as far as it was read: TGTGCCAGCAGTCCCACGGGTATGTCAAGCCGCAATGAG. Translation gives CASSPTGMSSRNE. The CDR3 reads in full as CASSPTGMSSRNEQFF.

CDR3 in amino acids: CSARDILSGEKLFF. The CDR3 bases that were read are TGCAGTGCTAGAGATATACTTTCCGGTGAAAAA. The chain uses TRBV20-1 and TRBJ1-4; D is ambiguous. The read terminates 3 residues ahead of where the CDR3 ends, so the germline J gene completes it. This CDR3 is built from 14 residues. The V and J ends lost 0 bases and 7 bases respectively, with 12 bases between them. CDR1 DFQATT and CDR2 SNEGSKA come from the germline V gene (reference sequence).

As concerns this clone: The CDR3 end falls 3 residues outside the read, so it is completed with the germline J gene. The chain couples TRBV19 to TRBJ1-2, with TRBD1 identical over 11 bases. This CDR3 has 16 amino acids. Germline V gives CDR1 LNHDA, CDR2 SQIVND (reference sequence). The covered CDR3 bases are TGTGCCAGCACCCAAGGGGGTGGACAGGGGGCTTACGAC. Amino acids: CASTQGGGQGAYD. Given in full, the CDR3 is CASTQGGGQGAYDYTF.

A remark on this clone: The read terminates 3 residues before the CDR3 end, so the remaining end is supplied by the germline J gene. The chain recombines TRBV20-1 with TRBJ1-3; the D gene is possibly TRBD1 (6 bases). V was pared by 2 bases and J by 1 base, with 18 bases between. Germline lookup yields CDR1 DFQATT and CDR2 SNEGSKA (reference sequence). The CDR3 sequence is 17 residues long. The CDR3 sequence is CSARPGSDRWSGNTIYF. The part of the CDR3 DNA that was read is TGCAGTGCTAGACCCGGGTCAGACAGGTGGTCTGGAAACACC.

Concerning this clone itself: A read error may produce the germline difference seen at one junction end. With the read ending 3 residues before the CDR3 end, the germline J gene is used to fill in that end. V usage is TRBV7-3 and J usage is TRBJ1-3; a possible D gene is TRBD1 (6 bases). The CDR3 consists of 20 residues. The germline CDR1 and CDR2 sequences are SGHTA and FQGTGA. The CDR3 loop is CASSLTPGEMRRTSGNTIYF. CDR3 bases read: TGTGCCAGCAGCCTAACCCCAGGGGAAATGAGAAGAACCTCTGGAAACACC.

Incomplete CDR3 DNA: TGCGCCAGCAGTCTGGACTTGCCCAATCAGCCC. Translating it yields CASSLDLPNQP. The complete CDR3 reads CASSLDLPNQPQHF. The chain recombines TRBV10-2 with TRBJ1-5; D gene uncertain. The read gets to within 3 residues of the CDR3 end, and the germline J gene fills in the rest. Trimming removed 5 bases at V and 3 bases at J, with 11 bases between. This CDR3 is built from 14 residues. From germline, CDR1 is WSHSY and CDR2 SAAADI.

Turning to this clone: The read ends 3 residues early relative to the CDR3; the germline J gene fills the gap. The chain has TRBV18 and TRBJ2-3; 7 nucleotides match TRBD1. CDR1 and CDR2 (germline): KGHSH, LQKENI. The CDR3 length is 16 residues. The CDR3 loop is CASSLGQVGSGQPQYF. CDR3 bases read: TGTGCCAGCTCACTTGGACAGGTTGGTTCGGGGCAGCCG. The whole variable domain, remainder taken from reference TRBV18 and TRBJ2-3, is NAGVMQNPRHLVRRRGQEARLRCSPMKGHSHVYWYRQLPEEGLKFMVYLQKENIIDESGMPKERFSAEFPKEGPSILRIQQVVRGDSAAYFCASSLGQVGSGQPQYFGPGTRLTVL.

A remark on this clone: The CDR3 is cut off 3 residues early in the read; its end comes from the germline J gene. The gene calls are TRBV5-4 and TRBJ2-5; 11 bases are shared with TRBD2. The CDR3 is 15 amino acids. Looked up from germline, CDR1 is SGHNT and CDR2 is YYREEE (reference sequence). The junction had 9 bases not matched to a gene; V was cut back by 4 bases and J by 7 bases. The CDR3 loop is CASSVLTSGAGTQYF. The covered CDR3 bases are TGTGCCAGCAGCGTCCTGACTAGCGGGGCCGGGACC. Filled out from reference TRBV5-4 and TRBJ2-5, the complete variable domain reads ETGVTQSPTHLIKTRGQQVTLRCSSQSGHNTVSWYQQALGQGPQFIFQYYREEENGRGNFPPRFSGLQFPNYSSELNVNALELDDSALYLCASSVLTSGAGTQYFGPGTRLLVL.